This TCR beta chain was identified in a study of T cell responses to AZD1222 COVID-19 vaccine. General study results and limits: Donors were chiefly white British, with a greater number of females, and clonal diversity was perhaps underestimated.

In germline, CDR1 is SEHNR, CDR2 FQNEAQ (reference sequence). The CDR3 extends over 15 amino acids. V lost 5 bases to trimming and J lost 1 base; unmatched junction nucleotides: 3. Repertoires were generated with immunoSEQ multiplex PCR, while TCRdb's copy carries only in-frame clones and drops some. Among 100,000 to 150,000 clones listed, 75% to 95% were seen once. Note on this clone: Antigen: not known.

The chain is built from TRBV7-9 and TRBJ2-2; the match to TRBD2 covers 8 bases. The receptor was isolated from an adult who received the AZD1222 COVID-19 vaccine. The source material was peripheral blood, sampled 28 days after the second AZD1222 dose. CDR3 in amino acids: CASSRGGRNTGELFF. CDR3 DNA: TGTGCCAGCAGCCGCGGGGGGCGGAACACCGGGGAGCTGTTTTTT. The variable domain in full, completed from reference TRBV7-9 and TRBJ2-2, reads DTGVSQNPRHKITKRGQNVTFRCDPISEHNRLYWYRQTLGQGPEFLTYFQNEAQLEKSRLLSDRFSAERPKGSFSTLEIQRTEQGDSAMYLCASSRGGRNTGELFFGEGSRLTVL.